The T cell receptor beta chain under discussion was sequenced for a study of monozygotic twins with inflammatory bowel disease. To note about this clonotype: Its antigen remains unidentified.

CDR1 and CDR2 from the germline V gene are LNHNV and YYDKDF (reference sequence). The CDR3 loop spans 15 amino acids. Researchers isolated total RNA from whole blood without sorting T cells. Study-wide results and caveats: Different T cell subtypes could not be distinguished. Concordant and discordant twins showed no difference in repertoire similarity, possibly from limited power.

From its re-call of the 5' RACE reads, TCRdb lists each CDR3 protein once, without DNA. The repertoire table contains over 110,000 distinct CDR3 sequences. The sample comprised blood. The receptor comes from a human donor with ulcerative colitis or Crohn's disease, or a healthy co-twin of an affected twin (not recorded which). J is TRBJ2-5 and V is TRBV15; TCRdb reports TRBD2, a call that lacks DNA to check it against. The CDR3 spells CATSGRGGSGETQYF.